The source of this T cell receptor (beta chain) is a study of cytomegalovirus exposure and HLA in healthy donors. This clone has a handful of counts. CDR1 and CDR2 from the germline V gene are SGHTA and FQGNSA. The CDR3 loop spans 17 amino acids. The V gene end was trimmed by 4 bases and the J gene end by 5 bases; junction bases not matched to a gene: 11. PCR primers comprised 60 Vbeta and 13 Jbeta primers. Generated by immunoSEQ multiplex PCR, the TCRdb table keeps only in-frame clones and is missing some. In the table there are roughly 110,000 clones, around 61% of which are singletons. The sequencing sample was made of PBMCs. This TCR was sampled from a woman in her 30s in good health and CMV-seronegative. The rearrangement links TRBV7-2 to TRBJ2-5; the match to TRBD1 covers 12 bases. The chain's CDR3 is CASSSVGQGAIRETQYF. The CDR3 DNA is TGTGCCAGCAGCTCGGTGGGACAGGGGGCGATTCGGGAGACCCAGTACTTC.